This TCR beta chain was sequenced in a study of blood T cell repertoires in COVID-19. Turning to the study itself: Specimens from acute and convalescent COVID-19 originated in the United States, Italy and Spain. In each case, the material was cDNA or gDNA derived from T cells, B-cell-depleted T cells, or PBMCs.

The age range of participants was 18 to 89 years, with residence in under 30 US areas. As originally analysed: Using reference gene primer amplification, nucleated cell counts were estimated. The method was immunoSEQ multiplex PCR; TCRdb's version includes in-frame clones alone and lacks a portion of them. Clone size and V and J calls were adopted from that table, with D and trimming inferred from the DNA. The sample holds 400,000 to 500,000 clones, nearly 90% seen once. The V gene lost 1 base and the J gene lost 1 base, with 14 bases spanning the gap. There are 17 residues in the CDR3. Germline CDR1 and CDR2: SGHNT and YYREEE (reference sequence).

The clonotype comes from a woman aged 18-29 years who had been exposed to COVID-19. The sequenced sample was PBMCs or T cells enriched from blood (not recorded which). This chain connects TRBV5-4 to TRBJ1-4; D unclear. DNA of the CDR3: TGTGCCAGCAGCTTGTGGAAAGGTGGAGGAACTAATGAAAAACTGTTTTTT. This encodes CASSLWKGGGTNEKLFF. The full variable domain, completed using reference TRBV5-4 and TRBJ1-4, is ETGVTQSPTHLIKTRGQQVTLRCSSQSGHNTVSWYQQALGQGPQFIFQYYREEENGRGNFPPRFSGLQFPNYSSELNVNALELDDSALYLCASSLWKGGGTNEKLFFGSGTQLSVL.